This note documents a single T cell receptor beta chain sequence. The entry originates in a study of PD-L1 blockade in urothelial cancer. Study-level background: Analysis of blood occurred 3 weeks (second dose) and 6 weeks after treatment start. Specimens of blood held a median count of roughly 150,000 T cells.

The CDR3 has 17 amino acids. CDR1 and CDR2 from the germline V gene are LNHDA and SQIVND (reference sequence). V lost 3 bases, J lost 3 bases, and 20 bases lay in between. TCRdb keeps only in-frame clones here, not all; method: immunoSEQ multiplex PCR. The data show 40,000 to 55,000 clones, with roughly nine tenths seen just once and approximately 7.5% held by the top ten. Time point reported: peripheral blood 6 weeks after treatment start. This TCR was recovered from a man aged 70 or older with urothelial cancer. The chain combines TRBV19 with TRBJ1-2; TRBD1 might be the D (5 bases). Sequencing used PBMCs, obtained around atezolizumab (anti-PD-L1) treatment. The CDR3 loop is CASSIKVTGYGDYGYTF. CDR3 in DNA: TGTGCCAGTAGTATCAAGGTCACAGGATATGGGGACTATGGCTACACCTTC.